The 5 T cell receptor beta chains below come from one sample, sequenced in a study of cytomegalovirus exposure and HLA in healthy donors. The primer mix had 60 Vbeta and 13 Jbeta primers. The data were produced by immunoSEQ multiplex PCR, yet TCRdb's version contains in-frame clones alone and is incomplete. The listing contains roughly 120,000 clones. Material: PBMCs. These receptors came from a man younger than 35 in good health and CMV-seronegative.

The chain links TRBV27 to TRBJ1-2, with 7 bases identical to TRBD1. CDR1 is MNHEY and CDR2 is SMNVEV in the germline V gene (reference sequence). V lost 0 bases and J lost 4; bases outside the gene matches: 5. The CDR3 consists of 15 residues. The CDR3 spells CASSLSGDSSYGYTF. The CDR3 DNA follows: TGTGCCAGCAGTTTATCCGGGGACAGCTCCTATGGCTACACCTTC.

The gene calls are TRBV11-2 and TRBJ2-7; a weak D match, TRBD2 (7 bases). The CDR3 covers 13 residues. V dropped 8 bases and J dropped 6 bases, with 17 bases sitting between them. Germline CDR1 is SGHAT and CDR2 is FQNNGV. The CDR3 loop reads CASLNREGGEQYF. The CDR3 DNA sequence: TGTGCCAGCCTAAATAGGGAGGGGGGCGAGCAGTACTTC.

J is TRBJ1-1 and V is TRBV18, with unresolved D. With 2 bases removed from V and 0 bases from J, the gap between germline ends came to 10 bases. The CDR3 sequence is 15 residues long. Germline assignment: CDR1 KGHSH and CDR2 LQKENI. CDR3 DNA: TGTGCCAGCTCACCATTGATGGGAGTGAACACTGAAGCTTTCTTT. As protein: CASSPLMGVNTEAFF. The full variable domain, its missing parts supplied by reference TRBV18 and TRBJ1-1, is NAGVMQNPRHLVRRRGQEARLRCSPMKGHSHVYWYRQLPEEGLKFMVYLQKENIIDESGMPKERFSAEFPKEGPSILRIQQVVRGDSAAYFCASSPLMGVNTEAFFGQGTRLTVV.

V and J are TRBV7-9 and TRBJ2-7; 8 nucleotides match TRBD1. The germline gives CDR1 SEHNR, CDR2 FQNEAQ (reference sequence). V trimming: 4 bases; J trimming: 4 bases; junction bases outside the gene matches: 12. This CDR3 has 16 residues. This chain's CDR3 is CASSSTRQGLSYEQYF. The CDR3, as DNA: TGTGCCAGCAGCTCGACTAGACAGGGGCTGAGTTACGAGCAGTACTTC.

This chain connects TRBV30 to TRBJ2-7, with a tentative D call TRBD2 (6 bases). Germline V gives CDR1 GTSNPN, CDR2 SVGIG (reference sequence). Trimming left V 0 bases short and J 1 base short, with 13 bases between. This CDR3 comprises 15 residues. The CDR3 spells CAWSVLSGRSYEQYF. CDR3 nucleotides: TGTGCCTGGAGTGTACTGTCAGGGAGGTCCTACGAGCAGTACTTC.